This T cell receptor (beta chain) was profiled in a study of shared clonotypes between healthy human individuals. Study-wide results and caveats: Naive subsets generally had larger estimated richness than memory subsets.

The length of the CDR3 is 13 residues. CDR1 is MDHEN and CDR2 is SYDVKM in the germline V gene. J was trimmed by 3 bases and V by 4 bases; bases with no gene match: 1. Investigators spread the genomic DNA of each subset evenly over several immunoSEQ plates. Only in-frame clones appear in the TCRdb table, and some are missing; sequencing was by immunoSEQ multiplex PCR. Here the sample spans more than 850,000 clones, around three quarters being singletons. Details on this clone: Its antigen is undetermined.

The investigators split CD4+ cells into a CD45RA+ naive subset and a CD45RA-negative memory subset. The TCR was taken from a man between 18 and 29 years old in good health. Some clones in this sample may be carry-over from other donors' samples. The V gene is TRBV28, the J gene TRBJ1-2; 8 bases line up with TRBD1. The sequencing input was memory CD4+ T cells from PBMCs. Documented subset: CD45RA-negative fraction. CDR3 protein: CASSWGQDYGYTF. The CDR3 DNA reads TGTGCCAGCAGTTGGGGACAGGACTATGGCTACACCTTC.